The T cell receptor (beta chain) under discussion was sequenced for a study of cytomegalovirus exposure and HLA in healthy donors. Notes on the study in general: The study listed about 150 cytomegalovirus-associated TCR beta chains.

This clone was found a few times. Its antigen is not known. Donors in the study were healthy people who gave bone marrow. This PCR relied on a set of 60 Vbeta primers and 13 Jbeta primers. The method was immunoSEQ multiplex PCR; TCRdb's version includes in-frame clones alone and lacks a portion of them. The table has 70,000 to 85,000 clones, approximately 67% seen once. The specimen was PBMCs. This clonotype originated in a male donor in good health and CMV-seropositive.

The CDR3 region has the DNA TGTGCCAGCAGTGACGCGACAGTCTCTGGAAACACCATATATTTT. Translating it yields CASSDATVSGNTIYF. The gene calls are TRBV25-1 and TRBJ1-3; TRBD1 might be the D (5 bases). The CDR3 totals 15 residues. The V gene lost 3 bases and the J gene lost 0 bases, with 9 bases spanning the gap. The germline V gene encodes CDR1 MGHDK and CDR2 SYGVNS.